This entry lists 13 T cell receptor beta chains sequenced from one sample in a study of OX40 agonist ivuxolimab in advanced cancers. Data came from immunoSEQ multiplex PCR; TCRdb stores just in-frame clones and leaves some out. Of some 70,000 clones in the sample, around 81% were seen once. This specimen consisted of CD4+ or CD8+ T cells sorted from blood, obtained in a trial of the OX40 agonist ivuxolimab. These receptors were collected from an adult with an advanced solid tumor such as melanoma, head and neck, liver or kidney cancer.

The chain employs TRBV4-1 and TRBJ2-3; 9 bases fit TRBD2. This CDR3 is built from 15 residues. Per the germline V gene, CDR1 is MGHRA and CDR2 is YSYEKL. The trim removed 0 bases at V and 4 bases at J, leaving 2 bases unmatched. The CDR3 protein is CASSQDRLAADTQYF. The CDR3 DNA sequence: TGCGCCAGCAGCCAAGATAGACTAGCGGCAGATACGCAGTATTTT.

The chain recombines TRBV11-3 with TRBJ2-6; D remains unclear. Germline-derived CDR1 and CDR2 are SGHNT and YENEEA. This CDR3 has 14 amino acids. V lost 5 bases and J lost 4, with 9 bases in between. The CDR3 sequence: CASSPTRGANVLTF. The CDR3 DNA reads as TGTGCCAGCAGCCCTACCCGCGGGGCCAACGTCCTGACTTTC. The full variable domain, rest sourced from reference TRBV11-3 and TRBJ2-6, is EAGVVQSPRYKIIEKKQPVAFWCNPISGHNTLYWYLQNLGQGPELLIRYENEEAVDDSQLPKDRFSAERLKGVDSTLKIQPAELGDSAVYLCASSPTRGANVLTFGAGSRLTVL.

J is TRBJ2-1 and V is TRBV30; 9 bases are shared with TRBD1. Looked up from germline, CDR1 is GTSNPN and CDR2 is SVGIG (reference sequence). With 3 bases clipped from V and 4 bases from J, the junction kept 7 bases outside the gene matches. The CDR3 is 15 residues long. CDR3 nucleotide sequence: TGTGCCTGGAGCCTCTCCGGGACAGGGTACAATGAGCAGTTCTTC. Protein product: CAWSLSGTGYNEQFF.

V is TRBV4-1 and J is TRBJ2-1; D gene uncertain. Germline V gene lookup returns CDR1 MGHRA and CDR2 YSYEKL. The CDR3 loop spans 16 amino acids. The ends were cut back, 1 base at V and 2 bases at J, with 12 bases in the middle. CDR3 coding DNA: TGCGCCAGCAGCCAAGTGGGTAGCTTCGCCTACAATGAGCAGTTCTTC. Protein sequence: CASSQVGSFAYNEQFF.

The chain uses TRBV5-1 and TRBJ2-1; D might be TRBD1 (5 bases). Germline V gives CDR1 SGHRS, CDR2 YFSETQ. Trimming cost V 0 bases and J 4 bases, with 8 bases left between them. This CDR3 has 14 residues. DNA for the CDR3: TGCGCCAGCAGCTTGGGTGGGGCATACAATGAGCAGTTCTTC. Its translation: CASSLGGAYNEQFF.

The chain recombines TRBV18 with TRBJ2-2; D perhaps matches TRBD2 (5 bases). Germline CDR1 reads KGHSH; CDR2 reads LQKENI. The CDR3 has 15 residues. With 6 bases removed from V and 1 base from J, the gap between germline ends came to 12 bases. As DNA, the CDR3 is TGTGCCAGCTCCCCGGGGAGCGTGAACACCGGGGAGCTGTTTTTT. It specifies CASSPGSVNTGELFF.

The V gene is TRBV6-5, the J gene TRBJ2-1; the match to TRBD1 covers 7 bases. This CDR3 is 13 amino acids long. V was pared by 7 bases and J by 9 bases, with 9 bases of the junction left unmatched. Germline lookup yields CDR1 MNHEY and CDR2 SVGAGI. CDR3 loop: CASKGGPLGEQFF. CDR3 DNA sequence: TGTGCCAGCAAAGGGGGCCCCTTAGGTGAGCAGTTCTTC.

V and J are TRBV19 and TRBJ2-5; perhaps D is TRBD1 or TRBD2 (5 bases each). Trimming shortened V by 5 bases and J by 6 bases, and 13 bases separated the two germline ends. The length of the CDR3 is 13 residues. Germline assignment: CDR1 LNHDA and CDR2 SQIVND (reference sequence). The chain's CDR3 is CASSVGTGKTQYF. In DNA form, the CDR3 reads TGTGCCAGTAGTGTCGGGACGGGCAAGACCCAGTACTTC.

The chain couples TRBV23-1 to TRBJ2-7, with D possibly matching TRBD1 (5 bases). TRBV23-1 is annotated as an ORF whose role is uncertain. V lost 7 bases and J 6 bases, leaving 31 bases between the germline ends. The CDR3 is 18 residues long. CDR3 in amino acids: CASNPTPKSRVQGGEQYF. Written as DNA, the CDR3 is TGCGCCAGCAACCCCACGCCGAAATCCAGGGTGCAGGGTGGCGAGCAGTACTTC.

This clone was detected a few times. V and J are TRBV2 and TRBJ2-1; 8 bases match TRBD1. V lost 7 bases, J lost 2 bases, and 10 bases stayed unmatched. Germline lookup yields CDR1 SNHLY and CDR2 FYNNEI. The CDR3 is 16 amino acids. CDR3 in amino acids: CASKSLPGQAYNEQFF. Written as DNA, the CDR3 is TGTGCCAGCAAATCACTTCCGGGACAGGCCTACAATGAGCAGTTCTTC.

This clone was counted only a few times. The rearrangement uses TRBV7-9 and TRBJ2-3; D gene unclear. The germline gives CDR1 SEHNR, CDR2 FQNEAQ (reference sequence). The CDR3 spans 14 residues. With 2 bases removed from V and 2 bases from J, the gap between germline ends came to 8 bases. The CDR3: CASSLPKYTDTQYF. CDR3 nucleotide sequence: TGTGCCAGCAGCTTACCTAAATACACAGATACGCAGTATTTT.

The rearrangement joins TRBV7-9 to TRBJ2-1, with D unclear. CDR3 length: 15 residues. Looked up from germline, CDR1 is SEHNR and CDR2 is FQNEAQ (reference sequence). The V and J ends lost 4 bases and 0 bases respectively, with 10 bases between them. CDR3 sequence: CASSWIRSSYNEQFF. Here the CDR3 DNA reads TGTGCCAGCAGCTGGATCCGGAGCTCCTACAATGAGCAGTTCTTC.

The V and J genes are TRBV28 and TRBJ1-1, with D hard to call. The CDR3 spans 13 residues. V lost 3 bases and J 3 bases, leaving 8 bases between the germline ends. In germline, CDR1 is MDHEN, CDR2 SYDVKM. This CDR3 reads CASSFSEYTEAFF. DNA for the CDR3: TGTGCCAGCAGTTTCTCGGAGTACACTGAAGCTTTCTTT.